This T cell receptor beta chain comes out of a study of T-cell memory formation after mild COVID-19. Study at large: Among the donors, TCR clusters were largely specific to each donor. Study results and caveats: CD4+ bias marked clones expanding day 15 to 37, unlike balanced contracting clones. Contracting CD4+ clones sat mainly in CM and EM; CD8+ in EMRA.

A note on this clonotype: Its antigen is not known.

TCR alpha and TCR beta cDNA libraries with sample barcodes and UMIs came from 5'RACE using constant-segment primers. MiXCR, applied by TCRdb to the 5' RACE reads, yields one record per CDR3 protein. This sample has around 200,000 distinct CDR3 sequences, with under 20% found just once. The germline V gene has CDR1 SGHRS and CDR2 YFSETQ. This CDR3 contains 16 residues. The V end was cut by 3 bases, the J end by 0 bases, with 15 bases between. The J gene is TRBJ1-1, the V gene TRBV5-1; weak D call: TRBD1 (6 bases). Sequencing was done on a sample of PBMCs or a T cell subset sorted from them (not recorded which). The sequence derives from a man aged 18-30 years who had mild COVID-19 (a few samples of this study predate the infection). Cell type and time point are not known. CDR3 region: CASSSGPRDMNTEAFF. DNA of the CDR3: TGCGCCAGCAGCTCGGGACCCAGGGACATGAACACTGAAGCTTTCTTT.